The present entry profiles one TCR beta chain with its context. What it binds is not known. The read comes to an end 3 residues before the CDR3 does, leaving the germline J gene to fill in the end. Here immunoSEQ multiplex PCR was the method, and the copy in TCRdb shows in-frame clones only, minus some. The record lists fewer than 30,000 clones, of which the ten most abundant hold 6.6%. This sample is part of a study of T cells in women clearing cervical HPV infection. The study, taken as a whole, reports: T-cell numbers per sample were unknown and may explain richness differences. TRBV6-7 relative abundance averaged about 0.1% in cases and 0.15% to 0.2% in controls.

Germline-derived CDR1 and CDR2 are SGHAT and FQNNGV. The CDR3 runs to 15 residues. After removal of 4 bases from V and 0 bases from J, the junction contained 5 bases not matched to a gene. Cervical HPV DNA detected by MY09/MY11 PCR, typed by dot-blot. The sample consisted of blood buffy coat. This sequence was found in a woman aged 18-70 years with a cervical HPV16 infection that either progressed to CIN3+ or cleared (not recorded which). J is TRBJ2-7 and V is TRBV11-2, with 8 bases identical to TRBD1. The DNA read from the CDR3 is TGTGCCAGCAGCTCTACCGGGACAGGCTCCTACGAG. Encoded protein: CASSSTGTGSYE. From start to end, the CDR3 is CASSSTGTGSYEQYF.